This TCR beta chain appears in the sequencing data of a study of tumor and adjacent non-tumor tissue in lung cancer. No cell sorting was done before RNA was extracted from the tissue. This clonotype was counted a few times. This CDR3 is 14 amino acids long. V shed 0 bases and J 5 bases; nucleotides not matched to a gene: 3. The germline V gene has CDR1 KGHSY and CDR2 FQNENV. TCRbeta libraries were built with three rounds of nested PCR, modified from ARM-PCR. TCRdb called the multiplex PCR reads again in MiXCR, with one record for every CDR3 protein. Of around 200,000 distinct CDR3 sequences detected, around 70% appear once; the ten largest clones hold under 30%.

This receptor was obtained from a man aged 55-75 years with non-small cell lung cancer. The chain recombines TRBV16 with TRBJ2-7, with TRBD2 identical over 8 bases. Sequenced input: lung tumor tissue. In DNA, the CDR3 is TGTGCCAGCAGCCAATCTCGGGGGGGAAACGAGCAGTACTTC. Protein product: CASSQSRGGNEQYF.